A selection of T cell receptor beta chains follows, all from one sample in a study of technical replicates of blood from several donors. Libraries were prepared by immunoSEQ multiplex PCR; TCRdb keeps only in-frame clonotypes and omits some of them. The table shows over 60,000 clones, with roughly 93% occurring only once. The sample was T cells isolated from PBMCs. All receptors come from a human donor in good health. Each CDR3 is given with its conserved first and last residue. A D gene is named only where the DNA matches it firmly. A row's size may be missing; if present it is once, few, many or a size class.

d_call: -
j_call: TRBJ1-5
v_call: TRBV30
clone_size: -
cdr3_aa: CAWSPRGAGLYSNQPQHF
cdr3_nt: TGTGCCTGGAGCCCGCGTGGGGCAGGGTTATATAGCAATCAGCCCCAGCATTTT

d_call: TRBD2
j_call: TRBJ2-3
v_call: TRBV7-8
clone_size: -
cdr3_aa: CATDPVRLAGGIDTQYF
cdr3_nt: TGTGCCACCGACCCCGTTAGACTAGCGGGAGGTATAGATACGCAGTATTTT

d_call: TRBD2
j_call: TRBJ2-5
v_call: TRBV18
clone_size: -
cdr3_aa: CASSPLAGTETQYF
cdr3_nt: TGTGCCAGCTCACCACTAGCGGGAACAGAGACCCAGTACTTC

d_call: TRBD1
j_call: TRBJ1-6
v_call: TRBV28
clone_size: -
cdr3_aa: CASSRGQGNSPLHF
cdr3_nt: TGTGCCAGCAGCCGAGGACAGGGGAATTCACCCCTCCACTTT

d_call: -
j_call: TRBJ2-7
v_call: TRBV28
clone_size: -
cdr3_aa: CASSFMNRATEQYF
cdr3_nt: TGTGCCAGCAGTTTTATGAACAGGGCAACCGAGCAGTACTTC

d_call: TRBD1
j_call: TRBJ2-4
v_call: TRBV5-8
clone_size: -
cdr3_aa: CASSRGWGAEQGEQYF
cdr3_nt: TGTGCCAGCAGCCGGGGTTGGGGAGCGGAGCAGGGGGAACAGTACTTC

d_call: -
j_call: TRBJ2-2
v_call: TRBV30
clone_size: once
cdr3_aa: CAWARRLVTLSTGELFF
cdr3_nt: TGTGCCTGGGCCCGCCGACTTGTTACGTTGAGCACCGGGGAGCTGTTTTTT

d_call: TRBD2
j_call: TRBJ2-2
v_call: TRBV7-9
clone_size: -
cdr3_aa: CASSPGLAGGGELFF
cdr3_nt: TGTGCCAGCAGCCCCGGACTAGCGGGAGGCGGGGAGCTGTTTTTT

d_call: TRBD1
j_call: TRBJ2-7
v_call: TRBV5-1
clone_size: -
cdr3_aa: CACSSGTGGYEQYF
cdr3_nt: TGCGCCTGTTCGAGCGGGACAGGGGGCTACGAGCAGTACTTC

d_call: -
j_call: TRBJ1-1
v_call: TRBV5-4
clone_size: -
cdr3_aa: CASSYTERARDTEAFF
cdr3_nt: TGTGCCAGCAGCTACACAGAGAGAGCCAGGGACACTGAAGCTTTCTTT

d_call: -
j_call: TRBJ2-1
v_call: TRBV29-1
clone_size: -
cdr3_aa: CSVSLRLRLDEQFF
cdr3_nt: TGCAGCGTCTCCCTTCGACTTAGGCTCGATGAGCAGTTCTTC

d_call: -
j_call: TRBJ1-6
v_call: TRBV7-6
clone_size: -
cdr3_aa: CASSSVDSLRAPLHF
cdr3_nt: TGTGCCAGCAGCTCGGTTGACTCCCTCCGGGCACCCCTCCACTTT

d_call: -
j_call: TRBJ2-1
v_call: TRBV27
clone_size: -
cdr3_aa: CASSHYGGREINNEQFF
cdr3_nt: TGTGCCAGCAGTCACTACGGAGGGAGAGAAATTAACAATGAGCAGTTCTTC

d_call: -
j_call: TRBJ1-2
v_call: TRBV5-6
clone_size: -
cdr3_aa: CASSFASNYGYTF
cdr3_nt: TGTGCCAGCAGCTTCGCGAGCAACTATGGCTACACCTTC

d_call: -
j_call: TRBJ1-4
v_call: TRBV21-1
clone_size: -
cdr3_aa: CASSKVRGLGEKLFF
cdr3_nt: TGTGCCAGCAGCAAAGTCAGGGGGCTCGGGGAAAAACTGTTTTTT

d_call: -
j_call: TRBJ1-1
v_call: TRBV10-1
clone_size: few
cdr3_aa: CASSVQGQVTEAFF
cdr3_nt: TGCGCCAGCAGTGTCCAGGGGCAAGTCACTGAAGCTTTCTTT

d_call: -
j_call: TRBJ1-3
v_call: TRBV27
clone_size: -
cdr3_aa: CASKPGPLRDTIYF
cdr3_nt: TGTGCCAGCAAGCCGGGCCCGCTCAGGGACACCATATATTTT

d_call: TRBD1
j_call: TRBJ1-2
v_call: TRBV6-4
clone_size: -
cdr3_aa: CASSEAQGDGYTF
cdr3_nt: TGTGCCAGCAGCGAGGCACAGGGGGATGGCTACACCTTC

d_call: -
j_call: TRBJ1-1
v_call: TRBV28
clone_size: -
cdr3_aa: CASRRWTEAFF
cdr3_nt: TGTGCCAGCAGGCGCTGGACTGAAGCTTTCTTT

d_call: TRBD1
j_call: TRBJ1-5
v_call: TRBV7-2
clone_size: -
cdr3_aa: CASSLALWGQGGHF
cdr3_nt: TGTGCCAGCAGCTTAGCGCTATGGGGACAGGGCGGTCATTTT

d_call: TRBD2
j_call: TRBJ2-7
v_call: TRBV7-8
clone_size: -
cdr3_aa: CASSFSLTSGDYEQYF
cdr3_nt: TGTGCCAGCAGCTTTTCTTTGACTAGCGGGGATTACGAGCAGTACTTC

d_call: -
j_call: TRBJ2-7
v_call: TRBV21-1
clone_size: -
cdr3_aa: CASSKPLVRLDTGEHYEQYF
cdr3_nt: TGTGCCAGCAGCAAACCCTTGGTAAGGCTTGATACAGGGGAACACTACGAGCAGTACTTC

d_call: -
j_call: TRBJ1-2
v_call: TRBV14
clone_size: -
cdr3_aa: CASSQGHYGYTF
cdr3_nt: TGTGCCAGCAGCCAAGGGCACTATGGCTACACCTTC

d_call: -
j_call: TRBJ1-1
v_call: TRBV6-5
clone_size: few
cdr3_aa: CASSAQGSAFF
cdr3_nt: TGTGCCAGCAGTGCCCAGGGGTCGGCTTTCTTT

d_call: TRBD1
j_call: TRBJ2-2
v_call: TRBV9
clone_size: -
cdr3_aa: CASSARTGLGTGELFF
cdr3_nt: TGTGCCAGCAGCGCCCGGACAGGGTTAGGAACCGGGGAGCTGTTTTTT

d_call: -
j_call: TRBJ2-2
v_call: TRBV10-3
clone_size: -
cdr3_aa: CAIMDYGDSGELFF
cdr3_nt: TGTGCCATCATGGACTATGGGGACTCCGGGGAGCTGTTTTTT

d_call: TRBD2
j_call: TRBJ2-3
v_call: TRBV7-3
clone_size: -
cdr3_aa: CASSITSGGRTDTQYF
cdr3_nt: TGTGCCAGCAGCATAACTAGCGGGGGCCGCACAGATACGCAGTATTTT

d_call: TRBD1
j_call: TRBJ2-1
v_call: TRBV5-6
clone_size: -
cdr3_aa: CASSLLDRDDNEQFF
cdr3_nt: TGTGCCAGCAGCTTATTAGACAGGGATGACAATGAGCAGTTCTTC

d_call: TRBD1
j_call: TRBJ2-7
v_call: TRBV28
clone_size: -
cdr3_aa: CASRGQGARHSYEQYF
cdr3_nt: TGTGCCAGCAGGGGGCAGGGGGCAAGGCACTCCTACGAGCAGTACTTC

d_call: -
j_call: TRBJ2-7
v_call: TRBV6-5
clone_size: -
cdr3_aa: CASSGHQYEQYF
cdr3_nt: TGTGCCAGCAGTGGACACCAATACGAGCAGTACTTC

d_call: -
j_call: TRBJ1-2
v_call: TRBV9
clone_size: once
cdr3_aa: CASSVYGLGDLDEQGENGYTF
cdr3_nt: TGTGCCAGCAGCGTCTACGGCCTCGGGGACCTCGATGAACAGGGCGAGAATGGCTACACCTTC

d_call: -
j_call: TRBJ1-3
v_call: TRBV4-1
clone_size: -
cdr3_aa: CASSQGGLSGNTIYF
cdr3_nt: TGCGCCAGCAGCCAAGGGGGACTCTCTGGAAACACCATATATTTT

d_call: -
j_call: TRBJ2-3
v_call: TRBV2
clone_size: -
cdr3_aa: CASQGSGVVRNTQYF
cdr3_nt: TGTGCCAGCCAGGGATCGGGTGTCGTGAGGAATACGCAGTATTTT

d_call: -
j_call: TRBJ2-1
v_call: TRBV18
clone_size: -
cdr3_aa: CASSPPPDYNEQFF
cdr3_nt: TGTGCCAGCTCACCACCGCCAGACTACAATGAGCAGTTCTTC

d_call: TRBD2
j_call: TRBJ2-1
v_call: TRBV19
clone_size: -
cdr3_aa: CASSFRLAGPVEQFF
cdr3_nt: TGTGCCAGTAGTTTTCGGCTAGCGGGACCGGTTGAGCAGTTCTTC

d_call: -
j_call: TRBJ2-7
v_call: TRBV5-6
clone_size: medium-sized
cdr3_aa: CASSLSGTYEQYF
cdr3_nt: TGTGCCAGCAGCTTGAGCGGTACCTACGAGCAGTACTTC

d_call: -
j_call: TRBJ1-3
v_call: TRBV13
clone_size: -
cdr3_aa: CASSAAYRVSGNTIYF
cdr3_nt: TGTGCCAGCAGCGCGGCTTACAGGGTCTCTGGAAACACCATATATTTT

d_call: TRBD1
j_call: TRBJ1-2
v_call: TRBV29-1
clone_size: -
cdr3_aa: CSVDLGQGPFRHGYTF
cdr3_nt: TGCAGCGTTGATCTGGGACAGGGACCCTTCCGACATGGCTACACCTTC

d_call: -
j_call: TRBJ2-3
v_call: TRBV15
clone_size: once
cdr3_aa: CATSREGTGIITDTQYF
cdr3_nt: TGTGCCACCAGCAGGGAGGGGACGGGTATTATCACAGATACGCAGTATTTT

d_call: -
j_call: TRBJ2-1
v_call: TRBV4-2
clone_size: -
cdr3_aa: CASSPPGPLLSYNEQFF
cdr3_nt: TGTGCCAGCAGCCCGCCAGGGCCACTGCTCTCCTACAATGAGCAGTTCTTC

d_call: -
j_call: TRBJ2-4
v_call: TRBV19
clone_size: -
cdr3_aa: CASSIQERNIQYF
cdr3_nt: TGTGCCAGTAGTATCCAGGAGCGGAACATTCAGTACTTC

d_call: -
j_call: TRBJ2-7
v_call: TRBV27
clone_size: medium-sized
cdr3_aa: CASSLSSAPYEQYF
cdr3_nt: TGTGCCAGCAGTTTATCTAGCGCCCCCTACGAGCAGTACTTC

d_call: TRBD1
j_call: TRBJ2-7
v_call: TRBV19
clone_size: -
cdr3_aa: CASSTTLTGGPYEQYF
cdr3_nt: TGTGCCAGTAGTACCACCTTGACAGGGGGTCCCTACGAGCAGTACTTC

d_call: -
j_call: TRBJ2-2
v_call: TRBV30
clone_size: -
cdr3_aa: CAWRGQNTGELFF
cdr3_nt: TGTGCCTGGAGGGGACAGAACACCGGGGAGCTGTTTTTT

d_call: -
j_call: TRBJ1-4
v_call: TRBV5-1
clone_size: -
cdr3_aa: CASSLGQRQATNEKLFF
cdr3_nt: TGCGCCAGCAGCCTAGGACAACGACAGGCAACTAATGAAAAACTGTTTTTT

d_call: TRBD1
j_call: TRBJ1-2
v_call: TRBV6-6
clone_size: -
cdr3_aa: CASSTDRGQGYTF
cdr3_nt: TGTGCCAGCAGTACGGACAGGGGGCAAGGCTACACCTTC

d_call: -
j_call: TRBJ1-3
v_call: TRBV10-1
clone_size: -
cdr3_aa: CASTTSSGNTIYF
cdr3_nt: TGCGCCAGCACCACTAGCTCTGGAAACACCATATATTTT

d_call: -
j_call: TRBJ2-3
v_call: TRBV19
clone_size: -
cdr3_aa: CASSVYGTLLTDTQYF
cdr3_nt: TGTGCCAGTAGTGTGTACGGGACTTTACTCACAGATACGCAGTATTTT

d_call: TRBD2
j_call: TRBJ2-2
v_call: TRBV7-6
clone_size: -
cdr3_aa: CASSHPGTSGRVTSNTGELFF
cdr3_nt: TGTGCCAGCAGCCACCCCGGGACTAGCGGGAGGGTGACCTCGAACACCGGGGAGCTGTTTTTT

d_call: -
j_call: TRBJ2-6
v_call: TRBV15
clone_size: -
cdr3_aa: CATSIPSGFSGANVLTF
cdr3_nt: TGTGCCACCAGCATCCCTTCAGGCTTCTCTGGGGCCAACGTCCTGACTTTC

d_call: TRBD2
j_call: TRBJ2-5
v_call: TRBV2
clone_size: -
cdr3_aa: CASQGTSGGAIETQYF
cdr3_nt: TGTGCCAGCCAAGGGACTAGCGGGGGGGCCATAGAGACCCAGTACTTC

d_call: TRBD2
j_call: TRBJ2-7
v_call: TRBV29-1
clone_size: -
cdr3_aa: CSVVFELAGAYEQYF
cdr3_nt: TGCAGCGTTGTATTCGAACTAGCGGGAGCCTACGAGCAGTACTTC

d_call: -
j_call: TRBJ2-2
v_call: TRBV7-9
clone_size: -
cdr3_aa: CASSPANTGELFF
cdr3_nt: TGTGCCAGCAGTCCAGCGAACACCGGGGAGCTGTTTTTT

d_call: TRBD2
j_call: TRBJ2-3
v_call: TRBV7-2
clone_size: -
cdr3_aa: CASSLGASGWGTQYF
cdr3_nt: TGTGCCAGCAGCTTAGGGGCTAGCGGGTGGGGTACGCAGTATTTT

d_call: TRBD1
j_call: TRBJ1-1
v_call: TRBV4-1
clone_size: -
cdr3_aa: CASSHSPDRELEAFF
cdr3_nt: TGCGCCAGCAGCCACTCACCAGACAGGGAACTTGAAGCTTTCTTT

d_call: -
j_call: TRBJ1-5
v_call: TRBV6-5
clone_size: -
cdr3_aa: CASTDIQGGQPQHF
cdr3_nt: TGTGCCAGCACCGATATCCAGGGTGGTCAGCCCCAGCATTTT

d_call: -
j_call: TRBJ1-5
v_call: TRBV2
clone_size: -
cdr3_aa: CASSSNQPQHF
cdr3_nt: TGTGCCAGCAGCTCTAATCAGCCCCAGCATTTT

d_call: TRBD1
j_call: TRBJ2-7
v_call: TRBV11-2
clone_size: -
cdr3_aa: CASSLGQTYEQYF
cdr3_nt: TGTGCCAGCAGCTTGGGACAGACCTACGAGCAGTACTTC

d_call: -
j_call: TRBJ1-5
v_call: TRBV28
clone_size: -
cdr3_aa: CASSQARQPQHF
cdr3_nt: TGTGCCAGCAGTCAGGCGCGTCAGCCCCAGCATTTT